Below are 26 T cell receptor beta chains sequenced from a single sample in a study of low-dose radiotherapy and immunotherapy resistance in tumors. Priming of first-strand cDNA relied on TRAV- and TRBV-specific primers (covering alpha and beta chains). With a constant-region primer and a V-primer adapter, TCRs were subjected to roughly 18 PCR cycles of amplification. TCRdb re-analysed the reads in MiXCR, keeping a single row per CDR3 protein. Among roughly 10,000 distinct CDR3 sequences listed, over 35% were seen once. The receptors originated from a human donor with advanced metastatic prostate, ovarian, gallbladder or colorectal cancer (not recorded which). This table probably holds off-target reads from a library built for another chain.

In this sample, this clonotype turned up a few times. J is TRBJ2-2 and V is TRBV5-1, with D perhaps matching TRBD2 (5 bases). In germline, CDR1 is SGHRS, CDR2 YFSETQ. This CDR3 spans 14 amino acids. Trimming pared 4 bases from V and 5 bases from J, leaving 12 bases between. CDR3 sequence: CASSPGGKTGELFF. CDR3 sequence (DNA): TGCGCCAGCAGCCCTGGAGGCAAAACCGGGGAGCTGTTTTTT.

This clonotype has only a few counts. The V and J genes are TRBV6-2 or TRBV6-3 and TRBJ2-7; D is perhaps TRBD2 (5 bases). Germline lookup yields CDR1 MNHEY and CDR2 SVGEGT. Trimming took 5 bases from V and 9 from J, leaving 11 bases between them. This CDR3 comprises 11 residues. The CDR3 loop is CASSNQEGQYF. The CDR3 region has the DNA TGTGCCAGCAGTAACCAAGAGGGGCAGTACTTC.

This chain joins TRBV10-3 and TRBJ2-7; the match to TRBD1 covers 10 bases. The CDR3 has 15 amino acids. Germline trimming cut 3 bases from V and 4 bases from J; bases unmatched to any gene: 6. From germline, CDR1 is ENHRY and CDR2 SYGVKD. CDR3 sequence (DNA): TGTGCCATCAGTGAACTGACAGGGGGCGCGTACGAGCAGTACTTC. It specifies CAISELTGGAYEQYF.

V usage is TRBV12-3 or TRBV12-4 and J usage is TRBJ2-2, with 12 bases aligning to TRBD1. The CDR3 contains 14 residues. Trimming cost V 6 bases and J 9 bases; bases outside gene matches: 5. CDR3 bases: TGTGCCAGCAGCGGGACAGGGGGCATCAGGGAGCTGTTTTTT. Protein sequence: CASSGTGGIRELFF.

The chain combines TRBV28 with TRBJ2-4; D unclear. The CDR3 has 17 residues. V was pared by 2 bases and J by 2 bases, with 16 bases between. Per germline, CDR1 MDHEN and CDR2 SYDVKM. The CDR3 region is CASSLPSTRPTKNIQYF. In DNA form, the CDR3 reads TGTGCCAGCAGTTTACCCTCAACCAGGCCCACCAAAAACATTCAGTACTTC.

This clonotype was observed a handful of times. The J gene is TRBJ2-3, the V gene TRBV9, with D unclear. Germline V gene lookup returns CDR1 SGDLS and CDR2 YYNGEE. The CDR3 is 13 amino acids. The V and J ends lost 0 bases and 1 base respectively, with 3 bases between them. CDR3 sequence (DNA): TGTGCCAGCAGCGTAGTTGGCACAGATACGCAGTATTTT. It yields the protein CASSVVGTDTQYF.

V and J are TRBV5-6 and TRBJ2-3; 11 bases are a match to TRBD2. Germline V lookup: CDR1 SGHDT, CDR2 YYEEEE. The ends lost 1 base at V and 6 bases at J; junction bases unmatched: 4. CDR3 length equals 15 residues. CDR3 sequence (DNA): TGTGCCAGCAGCTTGATGGCTAGCGGGGGGGATACGCAGTATTTT. Translation: CASSLMASGGDTQYF.

V is TRBV7-2 and J is TRBJ2-3; no definite D call. CDR1 is SGHTA and CDR2 is FQGNSA in the germline V gene. CDR3 length: 13 residues. V dropped 4 bases and J dropped 6 bases, with 11 bases sitting between them. The CDR3 sequence: CASSSSLGDTQYF. The CDR3 DNA is TGTGCCAGCAGCTCCTCACTCGGGGATACGCAGTATTTT.

The chain joins TRBV5-4 to TRBJ1-6, with TRBD1 matching over 7 bases. This CDR3 is 14 amino acids long. V shed 2 bases, J shed 4 bases, and the junction held 0 bases outside the gene matches. Germline values: CDR1 SGHNT, CDR2 YYREEE (reference sequence). The CDR3 nucleotides are TGTGCCAGCAGCTTACAGGGGTATAATTCACCCCTCCACTTT. It specifies CASSLQGYNSPLHF.

This clonotype was seen a few times. The genes are TRBV2 and TRBJ2-2; TRBD1 matches 7 bases. Germline V CDR1 and CDR2: SNHLY, FYNNEI. The CDR3 runs to 12 residues. With 10 bases clipped from V and 7 bases from J, the junction kept 6 bases outside the gene matches. Here the CDR3 reads CATHRGYGELFF. DNA of the CDR3: TGTGCCACACACAGGGGTTACGGGGAGCTGTTTTTT.

The chain has TRBV7-2 and TRBJ2-5, with D possibly being TRBD1 (6 bases). Germline assignment: CDR1 SGHTA and CDR2 FQGNSA. V lost 3 bases to trimming and J lost 3 bases, with 14 bases between them. There are 15 residues in the CDR3. For the CDR3, the DNA is TGTGCCAGCAGCTTCTCCGGGACAAATAAAGAGACCCAGTACTTC. It yields the protein CASSFSGTNKETQYF.

This chain joins TRBV7-9 and TRBJ2-2; 10 bases map to TRBD2. V was clipped by 4 bases and J by 2 bases; unmatched bases: 4. Germline V CDR1 and CDR2: SEHNR, FQNEAQ (reference sequence). The CDR3 length is 16 residues. CDR3 nucleotide sequence: TGTGCCAGCAGCTCGAGCGGGGGGGCCAACACCGGGGAGCTGTTTTTT. Residues: CASSSSGGANTGELFF.

The table lists this clonotype with a few counts. The chain uses TRBV6-6 and TRBJ2-2; 7 bases are a match to TRBD1. The CDR3 length is 14 residues. V lost 6 bases and J lost 3; bases outside the gene matches: 4. Germline CDR1 reads MNHNY; CDR2 reads SVGAGI (reference sequence). CDR3 sequence reads: CASSRDRDTGELFF. CDR3 nucleotides: TGTGCCAGCAGCCGGGACAGAGACACCGGGGAGCTGTTTTTT.

This clonotype showed up just a few times. The V and J genes are TRBV25-1 and TRBJ1-6, with 8 bases fitting TRBD1. This CDR3 has 15 amino acids. From germline, CDR1 is MGHDK and CDR2 SYGVNS. V shed 3 bases, J shed 7 bases, and the junction held 5 bases outside the gene matches. The CDR3 region is CASSDGQGSNSPLHF. The CDR3, as DNA: TGTGCCAGCAGTGATGGACAGGGCAGCAATTCACCCCTCCACTTT.

This clonotype was detected only a few times. The chain uses TRBV7-8 and TRBJ1-5; TRBD1 matches at 7 bases. V lost 0 bases and J lost 7; bases outside the gene matches: 9. This CDR3 has 16 residues. CDR1 and CDR2 (germline): SGHVS, FQNEAQ. This CDR3 reads CASSLASGGGGQPQHF. The CDR3 DNA is TGTGCCAGCAGCTTAGCTTCAGGGGGAGGTGGGCAGCCCCAGCATTTT. The whole variable domain, filled in from reference TRBV7-8 and TRBJ1-5, reads GAGVSQSPRYKVAKRGQDVALRCDPISGHVSLFWYQQALGQGPEFLTYFQNEAQLDKSGLPSDRFFAERPEGSVSTLKIQRTQQEDSAVYLCASSLASGGGGQPQHFGDGTRLSIL.

The gene calls are TRBV19 and TRBJ1-2; 8 bases are shared with TRBD1. The V segment lost 5 bases and the J segment 7 bases; nucleotides outside the gene matches: 6. Germline CDR1 LNHDA, CDR2 SQIVND (reference sequence). The CDR3 has 13 residues. The CDR3 nucleotides are TGTGCCAGTAGTCAGCAGGGGGCTTCTGGCTACACCTTC. Protein: CASSQQGASGYTF.

The chain links TRBV5-1 to TRBJ1-2; D is undetermined. CDR3 size: 13 residues. The germline V gene has CDR1 SGHRS and CDR2 YFSETQ. V was shortened by 4 bases and J by 0 bases, with 7 bases between the two germline ends. The CDR3 nucleotides read TGCGCCAGCAGCCAGGCAGCTAACTATGGCTACACCTTC. Amino acids: CASSQAANYGYTF.

This clonotype was detected only a few times. The rearrangement links TRBV3-1 to TRBJ2-2; D is possibly TRBD1 or TRBD2 (6 bases each). Germline values: CDR1 LGHDT, CDR2 YNNKEL (reference sequence). This CDR3 is 21 amino acids long. Trimming removed 0 bases at V and 3 bases at J, with 26 bases between. CDR3 loop: CASSQEGGTLLRVKDTGELFF. As DNA, the CDR3 is TGTGCCAGCAGCCAAGAAGGGGGGACTCTGTTAAGGGTTAAGGACACCGGGGAGCTGTTTTTT.

This clonotype is categorized as medium-sized. The chain carries TRBV5-1 and TRBJ1-2; D gene uncertain. The V end was cut by 2 bases, the J end by 2 bases, with 10 bases between. This CDR3 has 14 residues. Germline V lookup: CDR1 SGHRS, CDR2 YFSETQ. CDR3 amino acids: CASSLESVNYGYTF. The CDR3 DNA is TGCGCCAGCAGCTTAGAGTCCGTGAACTATGGCTACACCTTC.

The CDR3 DNA follows: TGTGCCAGCAGTTACTCGACAGGGTCGAACACTGAAGCTTTCTTT. Protein product: CASSYSTGSNTEAFF. This rearrangement joins TRBV6-8 to TRBJ1-1; 7 bases align to TRBD1. With 0 bases clipped from V and 1 base from J, the junction kept 2 bases outside the gene matches. This CDR3 contains 15 residues. Per the germline V gene, CDR1 is MNHGY and CDR2 is SAAAGT.

By sample share, this clonotype is medium-sized (0.01 to 0.1%). The gene calls are TRBV5-1 and TRBJ2-7; the D is unclear. The V end was cut by 4 bases, the J end by 2 bases, with 13 bases between. This CDR3 has 14 amino acids. CDR1 SGHRS and CDR2 YFSETQ come from the germline V gene. CDR3: CASSHPGQTYEQYF. CDR3 bases: TGCGCCAGCAGCCACCCAGGCCAGACCTACGAGCAGTACTTC.

This clonotype was recorded a few times. For the CDR3, the DNA is TGCAGCGTTGACGACCTTTCTAACCGGGGTCCAGCCTACGAGCAGTACTTC. Encoded protein: CSVDDLSNRGPAYEQYF. This chain uses TRBV29-1 with TRBJ2-7; weak D call: TRBD2 (5 bases). The V and J ends lost 3 bases and 2 bases respectively, with 23 bases between them. CDR1 SQVTM and CDR2 ANQGSEA come from the germline V gene. The CDR3 is 17 amino acids.

This clonotype is labeled as medium-sized. The V call is TRBV6-1, the J call TRBJ1-5; D is ambiguous. V was shortened by 4 bases and J by 2 bases, with 9 bases between the two germline ends. CDR1 is MNHNS and CDR2 is SASEGT in the germline V gene. There are 14 residues in the CDR3. The CDR3 DNA reads as TGTGCCAGCAGTGCTTCGGGTGGCAATCAGCCCCAGCATTTT. Protein sequence: CASSASGGNQPQHF.

The V gene is TRBV15, the J gene TRBJ2-2; no firm D call. The V and J ends lost 3 bases and 4 bases respectively, with 9 bases between them. There are 14 residues in the CDR3. The V gene's germline CDR1 is LNHNV and CDR2 YYDKDF (reference sequence). CDR3 coding DNA: TGTGCCACCAGCAGGGCGGAAGGCACCGGGGAGCTGTTTTTT. Amino acids: CATSRAEGTGELFF.

The chain recombines TRBV6-2 or TRBV6-3 with TRBJ2-5; no reliable D call. Germline CDR1 and CDR2: MNHEY and SVGEGT. V was clipped by 5 bases and J by 13 bases, with 14 bases between them. The CDR3 covers 11 residues. This CDR3 reads CASSEMSPSYF. The CDR3 bases are TGTGCCAGCAGTGAAATGAGTCCGTCGTACTTC.

The table lists this clonotype with a few counts. The chain has TRBV28 and TRBJ2-5; D not certain. Trimming removed 6 bases at V and 0 bases at J, with 11 bases between. Germline V gene data show CDR1 as MDHEN and CDR2 as SYDVKM. The CDR3 sequence is 14 residues long. The CDR3: CASSPPAYQETQYF. CDR3 nucleotides: TGTGCCAGCAGCCCGCCGGCGTACCAAGAGACCCAGTACTTC.